This TCR beta chain was retrieved from a study of T cells in Graves' hyperthyroidism and ophthalmopathy. Researchers barred patients who had uncontrolled infection, other autoimmune disease, pregnancy or lactation. What was amplified from RNA transcripts were TCR beta CDR3 regions. First-round RT-PCR targeting the TCR CDR3 was performed with the HTBI primer set. TCRdb recomputed calls from the multiplex PCR reads with MiXCR, one row per CDR3 protein. The sample carries about 510,000 distinct CDR3 sequences, approximately 49% recorded once. General study findings and limits: Stable hyperthyroidism was separated from ophthalmopathy by a model based on 13 V-J features. Before onset, ophthalmopathy was predicted by the model a median around 6 months earlier.

Germline V gene data show CDR1 as LNHNV and CDR2 as YYDKDF (reference sequence). This CDR3 region has 14 residues. Deletions cut 5 bases from V and 9 bases from J, with 19 bases between. For this clonotype: Antigen unknown.

The genes are TRBV15 and TRBJ2-5; tentatively, D is TRBD1 or TRBD2 (5 bases each). This receptor was obtained from an adult woman with Graves' disease, either hyperthyroidism or ophthalmopathy (not recorded which). The sequencing input was peripheral blood or thyroid tissue (not recorded which). The CDR3 sequence is CATSRGLSNQPQYF. DNA of the CDR3: TGTGCCACCAGCCGGGGCCTTAGCAATCAGCCCCAGTACTTC.